The T cell receptor beta chain described here comes from a study of identical twins. Study conclusions and caveats: There was an excess of low generation probability in the out-of-frame alpha sequences that twins shared. Researchers caution that invariant MAIT and iNKT cells could partly confound zero-insertion analyses. It was cross-sectional statistical analysis, not following the same donors, that the conclusions relied on.

The CDR3 consists of 13 residues. Trimming took off 3 bases at V and 7 bases at J, with 7 bases between the two ends. This clonotype was found many times. The antigen remains unidentified. MiXCR was run by TCRdb on the 5' RACE reads, yielding one entry per CDR3 protein. This sample carries around 280,000 distinct CDR3 sequences, 8% to 9% of them seen once, and the ten largest clones take around 2.1%. This sample was shared with a second study, whose subject was yellow fever vaccine responses in identical twins. This second report adds: Twins' vaccine T cell responses were reported to seem partly convergent and partly personalized.

The sequencing input was memory (CD45RO+) T cells sorted from blood. The receptor was derived from a woman aged 18-30 years in good health. The chain carries TRBV12-3 or TRBV12-4 and TRBJ1-6, with no clear D. This chain's CDR3 is CASSLEPNSPLHF. CDR3 coding DNA: TGTGCCAGCAGTTTGGAGCCAAATTCACCCCTCCACTTT.